This T cell receptor (beta chain) was observed in a study of beta chain features in type 1 diabetes. Notes on the study in general: Across all four CD4+ subsets, people with type 1 diabetes showed modestly shorter TCRB CDR3s.

This clone came up a few times. Its cognate antigen is unknown. Populations isolated by sorting all had purity greater than 95%. Germline CDR1 reads LNHDA; CDR2 reads SQIVND (reference sequence). The CDR3 has 17 residues. Trimming took 4 bases from V and 2 from J; bases not matched to a gene: 2. Sequenced material consisted of expressed TCRB transcripts (all of the isolated RNA was reverse transcribed). Sequencing was performed with immunoSEQ multiplex PCR; in TCRdb, only in-frame clones are kept and a portion is missing. The repertoire consists of 350,000 to 450,000 clones, with around 12% occurring once and the leading ten covering 0.0095% to 0.013%.

Specimen: naive CD4+ T cells from blood. The rearrangement links TRBV19 to TRBJ2-1, with 16 bases identical to TRBD2. The clonotype comes from a woman aged 18 to 35 with type 1 diabetes. This chain's CDR3 is CASSKGLAGGTYNEQFF. CDR3 DNA: TGTGCCAGTAGTAAGGGACTAGCGGGAGGGACCTACAATGAGCAGTTCTTC.